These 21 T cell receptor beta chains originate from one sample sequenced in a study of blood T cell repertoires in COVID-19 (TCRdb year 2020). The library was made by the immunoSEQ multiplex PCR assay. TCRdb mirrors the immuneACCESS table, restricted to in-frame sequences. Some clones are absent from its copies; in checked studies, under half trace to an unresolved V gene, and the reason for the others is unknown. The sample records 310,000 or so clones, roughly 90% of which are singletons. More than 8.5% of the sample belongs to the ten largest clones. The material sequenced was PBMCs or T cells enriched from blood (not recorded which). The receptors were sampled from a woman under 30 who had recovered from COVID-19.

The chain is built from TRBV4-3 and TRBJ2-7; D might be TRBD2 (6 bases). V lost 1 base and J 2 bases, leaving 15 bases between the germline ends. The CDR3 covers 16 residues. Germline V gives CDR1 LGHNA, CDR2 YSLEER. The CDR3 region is CASSQGLRGFTYEQYF. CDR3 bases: TGCGCCAGCAGCCAAGGGTTGCGGGGATTCACCTACGAGCAGTACTTC.

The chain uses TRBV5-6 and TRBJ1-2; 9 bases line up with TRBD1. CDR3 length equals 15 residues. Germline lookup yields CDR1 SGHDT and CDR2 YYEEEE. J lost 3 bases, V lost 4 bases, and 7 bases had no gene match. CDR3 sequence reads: CASSTNRGHYYGYTF. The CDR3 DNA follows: TGTGCCAGCAGCACCAACAGGGGGCACTACTATGGCTACACCTTC.

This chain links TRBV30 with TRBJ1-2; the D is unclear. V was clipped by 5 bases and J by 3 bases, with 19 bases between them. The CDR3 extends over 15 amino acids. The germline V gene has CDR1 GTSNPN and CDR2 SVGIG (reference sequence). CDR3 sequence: CAWVRAPGRYYGYTF. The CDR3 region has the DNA TGTGCCTGGGTCCGCGCCCCAGGCAGGTACTATGGCTACACCTTC.

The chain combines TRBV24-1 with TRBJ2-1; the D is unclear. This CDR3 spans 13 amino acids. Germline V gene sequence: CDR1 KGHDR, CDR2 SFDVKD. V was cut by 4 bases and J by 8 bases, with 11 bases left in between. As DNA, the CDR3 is TGTGCCACCAGTGACCCCGGTAATGATGAGCAGTTCTTC. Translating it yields CATSDPGNDEQFF.

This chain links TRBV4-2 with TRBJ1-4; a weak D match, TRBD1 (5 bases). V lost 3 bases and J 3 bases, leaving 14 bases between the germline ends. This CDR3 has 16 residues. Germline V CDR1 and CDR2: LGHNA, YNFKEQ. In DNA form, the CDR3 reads TGTGCCAGCAGCCAGTCCGGGGGGAGAGCTAATGAAAAACTGTTTTTT. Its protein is CASSQSGGRANEKLFF.

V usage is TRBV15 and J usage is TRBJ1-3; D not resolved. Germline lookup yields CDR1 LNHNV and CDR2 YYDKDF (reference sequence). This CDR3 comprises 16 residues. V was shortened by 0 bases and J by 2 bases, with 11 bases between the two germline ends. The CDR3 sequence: CATSRDSRNPGNTIYF. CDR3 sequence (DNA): TGTGCCACCAGCAGAGATTCGAGAAACCCTGGAAACACCATATATTTT.

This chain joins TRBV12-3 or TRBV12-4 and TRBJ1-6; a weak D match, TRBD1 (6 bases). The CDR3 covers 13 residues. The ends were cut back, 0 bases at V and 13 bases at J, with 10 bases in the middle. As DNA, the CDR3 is TGTGCCAGCAGTTTAGCGGGGGCCTCGCCCCTCCACTTT. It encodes CASSLAGASPLHF.

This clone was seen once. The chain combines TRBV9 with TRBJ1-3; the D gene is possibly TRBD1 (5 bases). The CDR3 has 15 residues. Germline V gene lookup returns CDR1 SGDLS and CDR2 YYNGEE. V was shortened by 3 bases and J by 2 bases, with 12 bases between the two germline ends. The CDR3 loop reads CASSAPGGTGNTIYF. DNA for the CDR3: TGTGCCAGCAGCGCTCCGGGGGGTACTGGAAACACCATATATTTT.

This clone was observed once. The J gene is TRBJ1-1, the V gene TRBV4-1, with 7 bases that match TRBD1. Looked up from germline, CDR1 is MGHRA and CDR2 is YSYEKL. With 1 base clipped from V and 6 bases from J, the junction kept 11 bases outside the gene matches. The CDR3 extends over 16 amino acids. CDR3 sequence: CASSQVFMRGPAEAFF. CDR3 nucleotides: TGCGCCAGCAGCCAAGTTTTTATGAGGGGGCCCGCTGAAGCTTTCTTT.

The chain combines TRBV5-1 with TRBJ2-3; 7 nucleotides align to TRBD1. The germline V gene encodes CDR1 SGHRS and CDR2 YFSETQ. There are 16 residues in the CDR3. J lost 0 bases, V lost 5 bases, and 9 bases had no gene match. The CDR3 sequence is CASRIGTAVSTDTQYF. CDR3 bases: TGCGCCAGCAGAATCGGGACAGCGGTTAGCACAGATACGCAGTATTTT.

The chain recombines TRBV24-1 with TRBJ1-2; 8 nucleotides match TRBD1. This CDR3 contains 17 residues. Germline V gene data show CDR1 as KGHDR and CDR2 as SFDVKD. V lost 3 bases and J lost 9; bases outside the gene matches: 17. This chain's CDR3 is CATSDPNDGQGISSYTF. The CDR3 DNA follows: TGTGCCACCAGTGATCCCAACGACGGACAGGGCATAAGCAGCTACACCTTC.

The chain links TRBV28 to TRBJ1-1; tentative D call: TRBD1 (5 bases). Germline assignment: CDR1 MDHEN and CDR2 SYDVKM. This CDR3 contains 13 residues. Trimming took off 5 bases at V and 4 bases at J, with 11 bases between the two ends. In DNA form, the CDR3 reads TGTGCCAGCAGTCTTCAGGACATCACTGAAGCTTTCTTT. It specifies CASSLQDITEAFF.

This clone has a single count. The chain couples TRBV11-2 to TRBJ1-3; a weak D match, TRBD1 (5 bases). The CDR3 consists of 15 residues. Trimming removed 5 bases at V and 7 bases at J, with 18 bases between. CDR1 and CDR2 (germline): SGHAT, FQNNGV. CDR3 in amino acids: CASSPVGGVVNTIYF. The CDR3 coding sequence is TGTGCCAGCAGCCCGGTGGGAGGGGTTGTGAACACCATATATTTT.

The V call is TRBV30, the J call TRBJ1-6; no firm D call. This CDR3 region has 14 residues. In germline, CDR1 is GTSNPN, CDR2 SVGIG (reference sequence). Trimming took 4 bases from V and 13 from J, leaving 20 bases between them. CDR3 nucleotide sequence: TGTGCCTGGAAAGGGAGACCAGCAAACCCTCCCCTCCACTTT. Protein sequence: CAWKGRPANPPLHF.

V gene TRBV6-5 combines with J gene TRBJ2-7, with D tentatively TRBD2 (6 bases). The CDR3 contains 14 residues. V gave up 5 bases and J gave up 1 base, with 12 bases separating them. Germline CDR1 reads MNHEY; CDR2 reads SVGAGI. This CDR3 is CASSRGTASYEQYF. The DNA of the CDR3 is TGTGCCAGCAGTCGGGGGACGGCATCCTACGAGCAGTACTTC.

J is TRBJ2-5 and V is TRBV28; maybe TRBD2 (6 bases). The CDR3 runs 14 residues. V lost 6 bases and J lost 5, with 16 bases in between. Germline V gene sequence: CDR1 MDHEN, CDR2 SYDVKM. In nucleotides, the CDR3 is TGTGCCAGCAGCAAACCCAATCGGGGGGAGACCCAGTACTTC. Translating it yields CASSKPNRGETQYF.

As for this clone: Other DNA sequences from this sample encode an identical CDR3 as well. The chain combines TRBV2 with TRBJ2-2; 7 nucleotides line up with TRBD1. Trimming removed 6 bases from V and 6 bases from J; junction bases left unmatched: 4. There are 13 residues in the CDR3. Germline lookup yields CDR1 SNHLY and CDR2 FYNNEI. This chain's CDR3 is CASRGQGAGELFF. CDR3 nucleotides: TGTGCCAGCAGAGGGCAGGGGGCCGGGGAGCTGTTTTTT.

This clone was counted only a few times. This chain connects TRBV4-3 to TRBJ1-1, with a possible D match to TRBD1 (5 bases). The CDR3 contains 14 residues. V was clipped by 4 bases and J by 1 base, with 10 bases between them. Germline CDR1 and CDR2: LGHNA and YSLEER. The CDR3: CASSLQTENTEAFF. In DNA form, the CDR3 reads TGCGCCAGCAGCCTCCAGACAGAGAACACTGAAGCTTTCTTT.

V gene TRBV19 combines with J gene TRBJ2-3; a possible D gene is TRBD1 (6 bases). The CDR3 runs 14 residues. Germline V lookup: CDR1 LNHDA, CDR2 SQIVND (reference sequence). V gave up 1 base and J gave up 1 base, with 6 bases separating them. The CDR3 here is CASSIAGGTDTQYF. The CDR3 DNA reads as TGTGCCAGTAGTATAGCAGGGGGCACAGATACGCAGTATTTT.

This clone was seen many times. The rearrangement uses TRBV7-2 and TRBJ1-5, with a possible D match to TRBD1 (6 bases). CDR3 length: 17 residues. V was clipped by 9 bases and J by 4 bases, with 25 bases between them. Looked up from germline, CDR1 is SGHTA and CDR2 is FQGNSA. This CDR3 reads CASCPDSPATANQPQHF. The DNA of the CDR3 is TGTGCCAGTTGCCCGGACAGCCCCGCGACTGCTAATCAGCCCCAGCATTTT.

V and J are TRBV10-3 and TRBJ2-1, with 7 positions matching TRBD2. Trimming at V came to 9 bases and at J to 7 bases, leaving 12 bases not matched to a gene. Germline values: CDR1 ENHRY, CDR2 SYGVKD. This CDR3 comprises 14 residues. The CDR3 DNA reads TGTGCCATAGGGAACACGGGAGGTGAGAATGAGCAGTTCTTC. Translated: CAIGNTGGENEQFF.